This T cell receptor beta chain was identified in a study of CD8+CD57+ T cells in acquired aplastic anemia. Genomic DNA, the template, was used for profiling of the TCR beta VDJ and CDR3. TCRdb ran MiXCR on the reads and lists one entry per CDR3 protein. The data show 250,000 to 350,000 distinct CDR3 sequences, under 65% seen once. This clonotype came up many times. Individuals selected for sequencing had exhibited CD8+CD57+ cell expansion on flow cytometry. The clonotype originates from a human donor with aplastic anemia. The sample consisted of sorted CD4+, CD8+, or CD8+CD57+ T cells (not recorded which) from PBMCs.

The CDR3 region has the DNA TGTGCCAGCAGCCTTCGGTATGGCTACACCTTC. This translates into CASSLRYGYTF. The chain uses TRBV5-6 and TRBJ1-2; D ambiguous. V gave up 4 bases and J gave up 5 bases, with 6 bases separating them. Germline values: CDR1 SGHDT, CDR2 YYEEEE. There are 11 residues in the CDR3.